Below, 25 T cell receptor beta chains from the same sample are listed, as sequenced in a study of monozygotic twins with inflammatory bowel disease. One entry per CDR3 protein, without DNA, is what TCRdb gives after re-calling the 5' RACE reads. The sample is made up of more than 85,000 distinct CDR3 sequences, and the top ten hold 9.5% to 15% of it. Sequencing used blood. The receptors come from a human donor with ulcerative colitis or Crohn's disease, or a healthy co-twin of an affected twin (not recorded which).

This chain connects TRBV6-6 to TRBJ2-2; TCRdb's D call, TRBD2, is unchecked because there is no DNA. The CDR3 sequence is 14 residues long. CDR1 is MNHNY, CDR2 SVGAGI, per germline (reference sequence). This chain's CDR3 is CASGTSGDTGELFF.

The chain joins TRBV10-3 to TRBJ2-1; TCRdb proposes TRBD1, but this gene call is untestable without DNA. Germline-derived CDR1 and CDR2 are ENHRY and SYGVKD. The CDR3 covers 14 residues. CDR3 amino acids: CAISVTGTYNEQFF.

The V call is TRBV20-1, the J call TRBJ2-5; TCRdb designates TRBD1, a call that cannot be tested without DNA. Looked up from germline, CDR1 is DFQATT and CDR2 is SNEGSKA (reference sequence). CDR3 length equals 13 residues. CDR3 protein: CSAKDRVWETQYF.

This chain's CDR3 is CATSRSQGAWETQYF. The chain recombines TRBV15 with TRBJ2-5; the D call from TCRdb, TRBD1, cannot be confirmed without DNA. Germline CDR1 and CDR2: LNHNV and YYDKDF (reference sequence). The CDR3 length is 15 residues. The full variable domain, with the rest looked up from reference TRBV15 and TRBJ2-5, is DAMVIQNPRYQVTQFGKPVTLSCSQTLNHNVMYWYQQKSSQAPKLLFHYYDKDFNNEADTPDNFQSRRPNTSFCFLDIRSPGLGDTAMYLCATSRSQGAWETQYFGPGTRLLVL.

The chain employs TRBV5-4 and TRBJ2-1. The CDR3 consists of 15 residues. CDR1 SGHNT and CDR2 YYREEE come from the germline V gene (reference sequence). CDR3 region: CASSQREAGYNEQFF.

This chain joins TRBV9 and TRBJ2-1; TCRdb lists TRBD2, though no DNA is available to test this call. CDR1 is SGDLS, CDR2 YYNGEE, per germline. The CDR3 has 15 residues. CDR3 amino acids: CASSIAGGSYNEQFF.

The chain links TRBV28 to TRBJ1-3. The CDR3 runs to 14 residues. Per the germline V gene, CDR1 is MDHEN and CDR2 is SYDVKM. The CDR3 here is CASSLSRDGNTIYF. Full variable domain (outside the CDR3, taken from reference TRBV28 and TRBJ1-3): DVKVTQSSRYLVKRTGEKVFLECVQDMDHENMFWYRQDPGLGLRLIYFSYDVKMKEKGDIPEGYSVSREKKERFSLILESASTNQTSMYLCASSLSRDGNTIYFGEGSWLTVV.

The rearrangement uses TRBV5-5 and TRBJ1-1; TCRdb returns TRBD1, unconfirmable since there is no DNA. Germline lookup yields CDR1 SGHKS and CDR2 YYEKEE (reference sequence). This CDR3 has 14 amino acids. The CDR3 sequence: CASSARGGRTEAFF.

The V gene is TRBV6-1, the J gene TRBJ1-2; the TCRdb D gene call, TRBD1, has no DNA to confirm it. Germline lookup yields CDR1 MNHNS and CDR2 SASEGT. The CDR3 has 15 residues. The CDR3 loop is CASSPTGTTNYGYTF.

The V call is TRBV20-1, the J call TRBJ1-1; absent DNA, TCRdb's TRBD1 call cannot be checked. There are 14 residues in the CDR3. Germline values: CDR1 DFQATT, CDR2 SNEGSKA (reference sequence). This CDR3 is CSAPGQALNTEAFF.

This chain connects TRBV4-3 to TRBJ2-1; TCRdb lists TRBD2, though no DNA is available to test this call. This CDR3 is built from 14 residues. Germline V gene lookup returns CDR1 LGHNA and CDR2 YSLEER. The CDR3 protein is CASSQGLAGGEQFF.

This chain links TRBV28 with TRBJ1-2; TCRdb outputs TRBD1, but without DNA this stays unchecked. The CDR3 is 13 amino acids. The germline V gene encodes CDR1 MDHEN and CDR2 SYDVKM. The CDR3 region is CASSLGTEYGYTF.

This chain links TRBV12-3 or TRBV12-4 with TRBJ1-2. The CDR3 runs to 14 residues. Here the CDR3 reads CASSPTWTSGGYTF.

V usage is TRBV20-1 and J usage is TRBJ1-6. Germline assignment: CDR1 DFQATT and CDR2 SNEGSKA (reference sequence). This CDR3 has 18 residues. The CDR3 loop reads CSARDWAARSSYNSPLHF.

The J gene is TRBJ2-7, the V gene TRBV7-9. Germline V gene data show CDR1 as SEHNR and CDR2 as FQNEAQ (reference sequence). This CDR3 spans 13 amino acids. CDR3 sequence: CASSEDPSYEQYF.

The J gene is TRBJ1-3, the V gene TRBV19; TCRdb reports TRBD1, a call that lacks DNA to check it against. The germline gives CDR1 LNHDA, CDR2 SQIVND (reference sequence). The CDR3 sequence is 15 residues long. This CDR3 reads CASSESRETGNTIYF.

The chain uses TRBV10-3 and TRBJ1-6; TCRdb selects TRBD1, and the lack of DNA leaves this call unchecked. The CDR3 is 14 amino acids. From germline, CDR1 is ENHRY and CDR2 SYGVKD. CDR3 sequence: CAISEGQGDSPLHF.

The gene calls are TRBV20-1 and TRBJ2-5; absent DNA, TCRdb's TRBD1 call cannot be checked. The CDR3 totals 13 residues. Germline V gene lookup returns CDR1 DFQATT and CDR2 SNEGSKA (reference sequence). CDR3 sequence reads: CSATYRGRETQYF.

The chain employs TRBV5-4 and TRBJ2-3; the TCRdb D gene call, TRBD2, has no DNA to confirm it. The CDR3 consists of 16 residues. In germline, CDR1 is SGHNT, CDR2 YYREEE (reference sequence). CDR3 sequence reads: CASSPILAGSTDTQYF.

V gene TRBV18 combines with J gene TRBJ2-7; TCRdb designates TRBD2, a call that cannot be tested without DNA. This CDR3 spans 14 amino acids. Germline V gene data show CDR1 as KGHSH and CDR2 as LQKENI. The CDR3 protein is CASSPGEGKYEQYF.

CDR3: CASSPVGMWANVLTF. The chain recombines TRBV28 with TRBJ2-6; TCRdb's assignment of TRBD1 cannot be checked, as there is no DNA. CDR3 length: 15 residues. In germline, CDR1 is MDHEN, CDR2 SYDVKM.

V is TRBV15 and J is TRBJ1-4; TCRdb returns TRBD1, unconfirmable since there is no DNA. There are 15 residues in the CDR3. From germline, CDR1 is LNHNV and CDR2 YYDKDF (reference sequence). The CDR3 here is CATSTGRGFYEKLFF.

The chain is built from TRBV29-1 and TRBJ2-3. Per the germline V gene, CDR1 is SQVTM and CDR2 is ANQGSEA. The CDR3 contains 14 residues. The CDR3 loop is CSVDWGLRTDTQYF.

V and J are TRBV29-1 and TRBJ1-1; as DNA is missing, the TRBD1 call by TCRdb cannot be tested. Germline V gene lookup returns CDR1 SQVTM and CDR2 ANQGSEA. The CDR3 contains 14 residues. This CDR3 is CSVVPGQGGTEAFF. Full variable domain (remainder filled in from reference TRBV29-1 and TRBJ1-1): SAVISQKPSRDICQRGTSLTIQCQVDSQVTMMFWYRQQPGQSLTLIATANQGSEATYESGFVIDKFPISRPNLTFSTLTVSNMSPEDSSIYLCSVVPGQGGTEAFFGQGTRLTVV.

The rearrangement links TRBV5-1 to TRBJ1-1; the TCRdb D gene call, TRBD1, has no DNA to confirm it. This CDR3 spans 14 amino acids. Germline CDR1 SGHRS, CDR2 YFSETQ. CDR3 sequence reads: CASHRTELNTEAFF.